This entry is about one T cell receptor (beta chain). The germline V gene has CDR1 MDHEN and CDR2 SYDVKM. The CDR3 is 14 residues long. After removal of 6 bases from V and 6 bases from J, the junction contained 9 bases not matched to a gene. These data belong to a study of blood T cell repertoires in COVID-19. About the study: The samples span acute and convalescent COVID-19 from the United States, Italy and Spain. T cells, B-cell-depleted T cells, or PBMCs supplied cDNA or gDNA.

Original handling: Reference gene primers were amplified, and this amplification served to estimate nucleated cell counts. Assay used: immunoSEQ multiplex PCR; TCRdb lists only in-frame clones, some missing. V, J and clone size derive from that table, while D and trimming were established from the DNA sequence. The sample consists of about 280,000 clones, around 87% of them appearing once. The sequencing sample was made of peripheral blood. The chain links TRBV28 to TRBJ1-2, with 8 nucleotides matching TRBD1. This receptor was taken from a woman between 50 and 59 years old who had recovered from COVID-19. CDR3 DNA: TGTGCCAGCAGCCATCCGGACAGGGAGGATGGCTACACCTTC. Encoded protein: CASSHPDREDGYTF.